Listed below are T cell receptor beta chains from one sample, sequenced in a study of T cells in narcolepsy. Generated by immunoSEQ multiplex PCR, the TCRdb table keeps only in-frame clones and is missing some. The table shows 35,000 to 40,000 clones, with approximately 85% occurring only once. The specimen sequenced was CD45RA- memory CD4+ T cells from PBMCs. The receptors here all came from a human donor with narcolepsy. CDR3s include the opening cysteine and the closing phenylalanine or tryptophan. The D gene is left open where the match is weak. Expanded clones are given a class, and other clones once, few, many or no size at all.

cdr3_nt	cdr3_aa	d_call	v_call	clone_size	j_call
TGTGCCAGCAGCCCCGGGACAGGGTTCTCTGGGGCCAACGTCCTGACTTTC	CASSPGTGFSGANVLTF	TRBD1	TRBV5-4	once	TRBJ2-6
TGTGCCAGCAGCTTAACAGGGAAGGACGAGCAGTACTTC	CASSLTGKDEQYF	.	TRBV7-2	.	TRBJ2-7
TGTGCCAGTAGTATCCCCCTACAGGGTTCGGTTGGCTACACCTTC	CASSIPLQGSVGYTF	.	TRBV19	.	TRBJ1-2
TGCGCCAGCAGCCAGCGTTCTAGCGGGGGGGCCTTGGGTGAGCAGTTCTTC	CASSQRSSGGALGEQFF	TRBD2	TRBV4-3	.	TRBJ2-1
TGTGCCAGCAGCGCGACTCCCTCAAGGGGAGTCGGGGAGCTGTTTTTT	CASSATPSRGVGELFF	.	TRBV7-2	.	TRBJ2-2
TGTGCCAGCAGGTCTACAGTGAACACTGAAGCTTTCTTT	CASRSTVNTEAFF	.	TRBV5-6	.	TRBJ1-1
TGTGCTAGTGGCACAGGGGGCCCTGGAAACACCATATATTTT	CASGTGGPGNTIYF	TRBD1	TRBV12-5	.	TRBJ1-3
TGTGCCAGCAGTTCCCGACTAGCGGGGGGAACTACAGATACGCAGTATTTT	CASSSRLAGGTTDTQYF	TRBD2	TRBV27	.	TRBJ2-3
TGTGCCAGCAGCTTTATACCGGGCAGGGGGACCCCTGAAGCTTTCTTT	CASSFIPGRGTPEAFF	TRBD1	TRBV5-6	.	TRBJ1-1
TGTGCCAGCAGCTTAGGACTAGCGGGCTACGAGCAGTACTTC	CASSLGLAGYEQYF	TRBD2	TRBV7-2	.	TRBJ2-7
TGTGCCTTACCCCCCCAGGGCGGATATGGCTACACCTTC	CALPPQGGYGYTF	.	TRBV30	.	TRBJ1-2
TGTGCCAGCTCACCAGTTAATGACTATGGCTACACCTTC	CASSPVNDYGYTF	.	TRBV18	.	TRBJ1-2
TGTGCCATACTCAGGGGTGTCGACGGAAACACCATATATTTT	CAILRGVDGNTIYF	.	TRBV6-6	.	TRBJ1-3
TGTGCCAGCAGCATTTCCGGGACAAAAGATCAGCCCCAGCATTTT	CASSISGTKDQPQHF	.	TRBV9	.	TRBJ1-5
TGTGCCTGTCGGGCGGGGGCTGGGAACACCATATATTTT	CACRAGAGNTIYF	.	TRBV30	.	TRBJ1-3
TGTGCCAGCAGCCCGGACGTAGGGGGAGAAGCTTTCTTT	CASSPDVGGEAFF	.	TRBV9	.	TRBJ1-1
TGCGCCAGCAGCCAAGACGTCGGCCGGTTGGGTGAGCAGTTCTTC	CASSQDVGRLGEQFF	.	TRBV4-3	.	TRBJ2-1
TGTGCCAGCAGTGAATCGGGGGGAAATCAGCCCCAGCATTTT	CASSESGGNQPQHF	.	TRBV6-1	few	TRBJ1-5
TGTGCCAGCATTCTAAGCGGGGGCACAGATACGCAGTATTTT	CASILSGGTDTQYF	TRBD2	TRBV6-1	.	TRBJ2-3
TGTGCCAGCAGTTACACCCGGACGGGTTACGAGCAGTACTTC	CASSYTRTGYEQYF	.	TRBV6-6	.	TRBJ2-7
TGTGCCAGCACCCGACCCGGGTCTAACTATGGCTACACCTTC	CASTRPGSNYGYTF	.	TRBV25-1	.	TRBJ1-2
TGTGCCAGCAGCAGGGACAGGGTAAACTATGGCTACACCTTC	CASSRDRVNYGYTF	TRBD1	TRBV7-2	.	TRBJ1-2
TGTGCCAGTAGCGGGACCGGCAGCTCCTACAATGAGCAGTTCTTC	CASSGTGSSYNEQFF	.	TRBV19	.	TRBJ2-1
TGTGCCAGCCGAGCCTGGGGCAGAAGCTCTGGAAACACCATATATTTT	CASRAWGRSSGNTIYF	.	TRBV27	.	TRBJ1-3
TGTGCTAGCAGCTCTATAGCGGGGGGGCTTGTGGAGACCCAGTACTTC	CASSSIAGGLVETQYF	TRBD2	TRBV7-7	.	TRBJ2-5
TGTGCCAGCAGCTTTAGCGGGGGTCCATTAGAGACCCAGTACTTC	CASSFSGGPLETQYF	TRBD2	TRBV5-4	.	TRBJ2-5
TGTGCCAGCAGCCAAGAACCCGGGACCCTGGGGTATGGCTACACCTTC	CASSQEPGTLGYGYTF	.	TRBV4-2	.	TRBJ1-2
TGTGCCAGCTCACCACCGGGAAGGGCCTCTGGAAACACCATATATTTT	CASSPPGRASGNTIYF	.	TRBV18	.	TRBJ1-3
TGTGCCTGGAGGGGCCACGGGGGACACCGAGGAAGCAATCAGCCCCAGCATTTT	CAWRGHGGHRGSNQPQHF	.	TRBV30	.	TRBJ1-5
TGCAGCGTTGAAACCCAGGAGGACATTCAGTACTTC	CSVETQEDIQYF	.	TRBV29-1	.	TRBJ2-4
TGTGCCAGCAGCAGACCGACAGGGGCCGGGAACACTGAAGCTTTCTTT	CASSRPTGAGNTEAFF	TRBD1	TRBV6-6	.	TRBJ1-1
TGTGCCAGCTCTGATAGACCGGGGCTCGGGCAGTACTTC	CASSDRPGLGQYF	.	TRBV18	once	TRBJ2-5
TGCGCCAGCAGCCAAGTCGGAGGGGCCGAGCAGTACTTC	CASSQVGGAEQYF	.	TRBV4-3	.	TRBJ2-7
TGTGCCAGCAGCTCGTCGGACAGAGAAGGAAACACCATATATTTT	CASSSSDREGNTIYF	.	TRBV7-2	.	TRBJ1-3
TGTGCCAGCAATCCACAGGGAGGAGGCCAGCCCCAGCATTTT	CASNPQGGGQPQHF	.	TRBV28	.	TRBJ1-5
TGTGCCAGCAGCGTGGGCAGCATCTCTGGGGCCAACGTCCTGACTTTC	CASSVGSISGANVLTF	.	TRBV9	.	TRBJ2-6
TGCAGCGTCCGCGGGACAGGGACTGAAGCTTTCTTT	CSVRGTGTEAFF	TRBD1	TRBV29-1	.	TRBJ1-1
TGCGCCAGCAGCGCGACAGAGAGCAATCAGCCCCAGCATTTT	CASSATESNQPQHF	.	TRBV4-3	few	TRBJ1-5
TGTGCCAGCAGCCAAGAGGAAACCGGACGGTATGGCTACACCTTC	CASSQEETGRYGYTF	.	TRBV4-2	.	TRBJ1-2
TGTGCCAGCAGCTTAGATCAGGGGGTTGGAGAGACCCAGTACTTC	CASSLDQGVGETQYF	TRBD1	TRBV11-2	.	TRBJ2-5
TGTGCCAGTAGCGGACAGGCTAGCAATCAGCCCCAGCATTTT	CASSGQASNQPQHF	TRBD1	TRBV19	.	TRBJ1-5
TGTGCCAGCAGCCCTACCCCAGGTTATAGCAATCAGCCCCAGCATTTT	CASSPTPGYSNQPQHF	.	TRBV5-4	.	TRBJ1-5
TGTGCCAGCAGCCCAGCGACAGGGGGCAATCAGCCCCAGCATTTT	CASSPATGGNQPQHF	TRBD1	TRBV4-2	.	TRBJ1-5
TGTGCCAGCAGTTTGGGGGGGGTTTCACCCCTCCACTTT	CASSLGGVSPLHF	.	TRBV27	.	TRBJ1-6
TGTGCCACCAGCAGAGACAGGGAAGTCGCCTATGGCTACACCTTC	CATSRDREVAYGYTF	.	TRBV15	.	TRBJ1-2
TGTGCTAGTGGTTCTGGAGCGGTTACAGATACGCAGTATTTT	CASGSGAVTDTQYF	.	TRBV12-5	.	TRBJ2-3
TGTGCCATCAGCGCGGGACAGGGAAGGGAGACCCAGTACTTC	CAISAGQGRETQYF	TRBD1	TRBV10-3	.	TRBJ2-5
TGTGCCAGTACCACACAAGTTACCCCGAACACTGAAGCTTTCTTT	CASTTQVTPNTEAFF	.	TRBV19	large	TRBJ1-1
TGTGCCAGCAGCCAGGCAATCACGTACGAGCAGTACTTC	CASSQAITYEQYF	.	TRBV7-9	.	TRBJ2-7
TGTGCCAGCTCAAAGAGCGGAGGTGGGGAGACCCAGTACTTC	CASSKSGGGETQYF	.	TRBV18	.	TRBJ2-5
TGTGCCAGCAGCCAAGTCCCTCGATTTGTAGCTGAAGCTTTCTTT	CASSQVPRFVAEAFF	.	TRBV4-2	.	TRBJ1-1
TGTGCCAGTAGCAGGAACTATGGCTACACCTTC	CASSRNYGYTF	.	TRBV19	few	TRBJ1-2
TGTGCCAGCAGTATCACAGGGGGAATTGAAGCTTTCTTT	CASSITGGIEAFF	TRBD1	TRBV7-3	.	TRBJ1-1
TGTGCCAGCAGCTACATAGGTAGAAATGAAAAACTGTTTTTT	CASSYIGRNEKLFF	.	TRBV5-4	few	TRBJ1-4
TGTGCCAGTAGTATGAAGCAGGGGAACACTGAAGCTTTCTTT	CASSMKQGNTEAFF	.	TRBV19	.	TRBJ1-1